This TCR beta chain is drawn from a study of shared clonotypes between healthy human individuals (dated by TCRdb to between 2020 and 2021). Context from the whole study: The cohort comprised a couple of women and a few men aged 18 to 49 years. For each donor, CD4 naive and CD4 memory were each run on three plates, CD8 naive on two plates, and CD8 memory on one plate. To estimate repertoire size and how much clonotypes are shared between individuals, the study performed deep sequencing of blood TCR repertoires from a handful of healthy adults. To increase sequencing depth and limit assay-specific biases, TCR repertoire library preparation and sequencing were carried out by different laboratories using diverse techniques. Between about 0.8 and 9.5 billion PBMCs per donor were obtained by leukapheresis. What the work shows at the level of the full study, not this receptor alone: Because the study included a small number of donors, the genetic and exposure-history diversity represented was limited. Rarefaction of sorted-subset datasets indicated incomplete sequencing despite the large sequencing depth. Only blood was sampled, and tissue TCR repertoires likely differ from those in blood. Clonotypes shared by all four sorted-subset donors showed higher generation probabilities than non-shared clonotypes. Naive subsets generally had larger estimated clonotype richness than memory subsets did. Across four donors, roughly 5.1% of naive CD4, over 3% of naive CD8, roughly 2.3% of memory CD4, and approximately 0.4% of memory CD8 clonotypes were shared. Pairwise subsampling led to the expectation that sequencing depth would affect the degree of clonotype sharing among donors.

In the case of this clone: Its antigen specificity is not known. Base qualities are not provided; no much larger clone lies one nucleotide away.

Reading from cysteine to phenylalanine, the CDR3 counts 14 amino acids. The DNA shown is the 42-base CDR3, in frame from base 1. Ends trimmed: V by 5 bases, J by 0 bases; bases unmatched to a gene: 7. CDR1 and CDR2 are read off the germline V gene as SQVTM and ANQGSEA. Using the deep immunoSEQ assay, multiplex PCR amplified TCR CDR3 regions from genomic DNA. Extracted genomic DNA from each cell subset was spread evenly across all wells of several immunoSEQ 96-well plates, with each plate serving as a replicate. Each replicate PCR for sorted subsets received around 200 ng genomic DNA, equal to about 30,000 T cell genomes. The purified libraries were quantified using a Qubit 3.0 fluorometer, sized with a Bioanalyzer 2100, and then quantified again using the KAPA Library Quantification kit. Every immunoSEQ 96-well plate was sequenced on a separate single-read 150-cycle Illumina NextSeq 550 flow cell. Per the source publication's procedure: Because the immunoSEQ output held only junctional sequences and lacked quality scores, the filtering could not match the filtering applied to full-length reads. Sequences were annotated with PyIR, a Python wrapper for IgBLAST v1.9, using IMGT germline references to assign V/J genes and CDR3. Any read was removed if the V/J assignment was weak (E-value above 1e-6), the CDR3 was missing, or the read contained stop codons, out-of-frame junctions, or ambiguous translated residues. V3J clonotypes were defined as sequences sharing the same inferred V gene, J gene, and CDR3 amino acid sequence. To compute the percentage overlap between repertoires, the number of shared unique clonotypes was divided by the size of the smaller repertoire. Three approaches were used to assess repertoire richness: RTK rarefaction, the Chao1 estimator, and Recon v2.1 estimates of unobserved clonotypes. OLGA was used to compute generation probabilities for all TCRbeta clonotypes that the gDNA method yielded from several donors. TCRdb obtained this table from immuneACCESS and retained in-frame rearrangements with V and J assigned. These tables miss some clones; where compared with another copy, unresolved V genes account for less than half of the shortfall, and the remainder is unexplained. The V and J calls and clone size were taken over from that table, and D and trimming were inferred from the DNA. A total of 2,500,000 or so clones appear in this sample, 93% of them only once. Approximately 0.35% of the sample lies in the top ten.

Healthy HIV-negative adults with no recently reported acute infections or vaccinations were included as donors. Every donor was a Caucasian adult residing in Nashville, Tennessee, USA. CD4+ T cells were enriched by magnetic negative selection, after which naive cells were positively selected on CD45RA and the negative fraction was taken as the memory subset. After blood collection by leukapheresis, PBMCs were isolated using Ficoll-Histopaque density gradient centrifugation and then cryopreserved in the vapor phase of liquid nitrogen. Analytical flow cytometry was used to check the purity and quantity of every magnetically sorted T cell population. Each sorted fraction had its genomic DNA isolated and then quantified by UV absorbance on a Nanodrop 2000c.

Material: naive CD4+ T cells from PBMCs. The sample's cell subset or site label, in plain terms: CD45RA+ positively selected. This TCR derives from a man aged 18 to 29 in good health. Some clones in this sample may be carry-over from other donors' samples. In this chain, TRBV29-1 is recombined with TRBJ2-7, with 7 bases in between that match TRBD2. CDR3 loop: CSVKKREGSYEQYF. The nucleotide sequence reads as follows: TGCAGCGTTAAAAAAAGGGAGGGCTCCTACGAGCAGTACTTC.